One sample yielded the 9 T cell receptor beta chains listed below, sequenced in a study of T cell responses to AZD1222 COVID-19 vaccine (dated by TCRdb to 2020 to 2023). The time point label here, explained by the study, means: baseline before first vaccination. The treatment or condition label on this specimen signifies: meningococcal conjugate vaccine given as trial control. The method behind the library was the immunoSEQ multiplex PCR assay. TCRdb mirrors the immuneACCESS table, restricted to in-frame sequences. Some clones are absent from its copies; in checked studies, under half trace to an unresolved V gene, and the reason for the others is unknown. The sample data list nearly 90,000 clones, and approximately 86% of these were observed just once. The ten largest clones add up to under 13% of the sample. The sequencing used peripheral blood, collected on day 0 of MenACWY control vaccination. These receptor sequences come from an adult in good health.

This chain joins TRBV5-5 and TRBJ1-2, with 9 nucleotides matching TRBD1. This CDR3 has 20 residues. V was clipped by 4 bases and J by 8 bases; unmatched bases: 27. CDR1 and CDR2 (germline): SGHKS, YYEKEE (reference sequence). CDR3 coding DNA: TGTGCCAGCAGCCCCCTGGCGCCTTGGGAAATGACAGGGGGAATAGACGGCTACACCTTC. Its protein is CASSPLAPWEMTGGIDGYTF.

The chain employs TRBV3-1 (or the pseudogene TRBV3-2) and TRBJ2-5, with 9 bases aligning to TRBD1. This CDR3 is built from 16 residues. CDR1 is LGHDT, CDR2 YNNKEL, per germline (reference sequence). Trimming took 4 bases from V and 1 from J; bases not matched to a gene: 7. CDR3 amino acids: CASSLFRDRAQETQYF. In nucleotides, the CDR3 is TGTGCCAGCAGCCTTTTCCGGGACAGGGCCCAAGAGACCCAGTACTTC.

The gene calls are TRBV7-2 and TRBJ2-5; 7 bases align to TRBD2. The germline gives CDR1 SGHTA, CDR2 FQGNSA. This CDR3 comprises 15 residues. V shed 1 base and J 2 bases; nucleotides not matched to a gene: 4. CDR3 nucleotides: TGTGCCAGCAGCTTAGTCGGGGGGTCACAAGAGACCCAGTACTTC. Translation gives CASSLVGGSQETQYF.

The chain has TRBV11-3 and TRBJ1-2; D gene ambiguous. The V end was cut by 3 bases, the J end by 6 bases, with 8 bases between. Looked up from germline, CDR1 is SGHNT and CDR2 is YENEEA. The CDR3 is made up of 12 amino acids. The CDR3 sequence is CASSFLANGYTF. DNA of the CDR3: TGTGCCAGCAGCTTTTTAGCTAATGGCTACACCTTC.

The CDR3 sequence is CASSHLGEDHEKLFF. CDR3 DNA: TGTGCCAGCAGTCACCTCGGGGAGGATCATGAAAAACTGTTTTTT. This sequence joins TRBV6-4 and TRBJ1-4; D call uncertain. The CDR3 runs to 15 residues. Germline-derived CDR1 and CDR2 are MRHNA and SNTAGT. The V end was cut by 5 bases, the J end by 6 bases, with 16 bases between.

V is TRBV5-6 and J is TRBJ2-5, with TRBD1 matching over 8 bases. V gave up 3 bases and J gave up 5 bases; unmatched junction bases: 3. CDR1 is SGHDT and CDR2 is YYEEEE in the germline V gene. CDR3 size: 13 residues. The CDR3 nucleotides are TGTGCCAGCAGCTGGACAGGGTACGAGACCCAGTACTTC. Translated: CASSWTGYETQYF.

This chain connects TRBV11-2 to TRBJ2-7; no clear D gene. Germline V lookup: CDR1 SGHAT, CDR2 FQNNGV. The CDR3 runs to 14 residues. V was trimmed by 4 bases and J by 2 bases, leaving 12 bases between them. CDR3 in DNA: TGTGCCAGCAGCTCCCTCAAGGGTACCTACGAGCAGTACTTC. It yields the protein CASSSLKGTYEQYF.

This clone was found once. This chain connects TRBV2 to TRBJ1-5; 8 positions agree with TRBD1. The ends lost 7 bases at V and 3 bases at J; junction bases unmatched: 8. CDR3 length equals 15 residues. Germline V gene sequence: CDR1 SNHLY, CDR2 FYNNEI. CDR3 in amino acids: CASTPGQAFNQPQHF. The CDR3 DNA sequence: TGTGCCAGCACTCCGGGACAGGCGTTCAATCAGCCCCAGCATTTT.

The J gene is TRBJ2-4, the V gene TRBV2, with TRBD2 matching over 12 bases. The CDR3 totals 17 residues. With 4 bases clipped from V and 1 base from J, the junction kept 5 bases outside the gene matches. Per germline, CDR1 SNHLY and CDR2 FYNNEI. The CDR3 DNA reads TGTGCCAGCAGTGCACTCACTAGCGGGGGGGCCAAAAACATTCAGTACTTC. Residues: CASSALTSGGAKNIQYF.